This T cell receptor (beta chain) came from a study of glioma-infiltrating T cells (dated by TCRdb to about 2016). A note on the overall study: Glioma tissue, non-neoplastic brain tissue and matched peripheral blood mononuclear cells were used as sources from which TCR alpha- and beta-chain repertoires were sequenced. Three low-grade glioma patients, seven to nine primary glioblastoma patients, and three non-glioma patients who contributed non-neoplastic brain tissue made up the paired cohort. Each tissue-infiltrating repertoire was compared with the same patient's peripheral blood repertoire to measure divergence between tissue and blood T-cell populations. Beyond this particular receptor, the publication reports: VJ-independent divergence between tissue and blood was lower than expected in non-neoplastic patients but higher than expected in all gliomas, particularly low-grade gliomas. The group comparisons were based on small numbers of patients: three non-neoplastic, three low-grade glioma and seven to nine glioblastoma patients. Very few CDR3 sequences were found to be shared between tissue and blood, and this scarcity was attributed to high CDR3 diversity and limited sampling.

For this clonotype: The clone's antigen remains unknown. An end of the junction differs from the germline gene, which may be a read error.

The CDR3, cysteine through phenylalanine, is 15 amino acids long. Only the CDR3 DNA is retained, 45 bases long and in frame from the first base. According to the germline V gene, CDR1 reads SGHTA and CDR2 reads FQGNSA. The iRepertoire nested amplicon-rescue multiplex PCR (arm-PCR) platform was used to amplify TCR alpha and beta CDR3 regions from RNA. One-step reverse transcription and amplification used about 90-400 ng of tissue mRNA or PBMC total RNA as input. Following bead purification, Illumina adapters were added through a secondary multiplex PCR, and the libraries were then gel-purified between 200 and 400 bp. Demultiplexing relied on internal 6-nucleotide barcodes carried by the libraries. Libraries were sequenced on an Illumina MiSeq with 2x220 or 2x250 nucleotide paired-end reads. On the study's bioinformatics: Paired reads were merged using FLASH 1.2.11 and aligned with BWA-MEM to the GRCh37 human genome, and TRA and TRB reads were then extracted. V and J assignment used an IMGT-derived reference of cassette sequences and CDR3 motifs that included pseudogenes. Reads were translated in three frames, and productive CDR3s were defined by a C…FGXG motif without stop codons. Unique combinations of V-J cassette pair and CDR3 amino acid sequence were defined as clonotypes. Filtering of reads was based on Hamming distance, with the threshold set by the sequence error rate of each sample in mapped regions. The public reads were reanalyzed by TCRdb: fastp trimming at Q25, MiXCR alignment, in-frame beta chains only. Under each unique CDR3 protein, matching rows form one entry showing the most common genes and DNA. The V and J calls were determined by TCRdb, not by the authors. This sample has about 130,000 distinct CDR3 sequences in its table, and under 25% of those were observed once. The ten most abundant clones make up about 30% of the sample.

The receptor's source is a human donor with low-grade glioma or glioblastoma, undergoing nonglioma brain surgery, or in good health (not recorded which). Material: glioma tissue, nonneoplastic brain tissue, or PBMCs (not recorded which). This chain is built from TRBV7-2 and TRBJ1-6, with a weak D call of TRBD1 (5 bases match). The CDR3 sequence is CASSPRGNYNSPFHF. In nucleotide form, the sequence is TGTGCCAGCAGCCCGAGGGGCAACTATAATTCACCCTTCCACTTT.